A single sample gave rise to the 26 T cell receptor beta chains below, sequenced in a study of CD8 T cells in Susac syndrome. It was with random hexamers that roughly 0.45 to 1 ug RNA was reverse transcribed. TCRdb reprocessed the immunoSEQ multiplex PCR reads via MiXCR and lists one record per CDR3 protein. The profile shows about 140,000 distinct CDR3 sequences, roughly 94% of them singletons. Material: CD4+ T cells from PBMCs. These receptors came from a human donor with Susac syndrome.

This clonotype was detected once. The V gene is TRBV3-1, the J gene TRBJ2-7, with D unresolved. CDR3 length equals 11 residues. In germline, CDR1 is LGHDT, CDR2 YNNKEL (reference sequence). V shed 5 bases and J shed 4 bases, with 6 bases lying between them. The CDR3 sequence: CASSYLYEQYF. CDR3 DNA: TGTGCCAGCAGCTACCTATACGAGCAGTACTTC.

This clonotype occurred once. The chain combines TRBV7-6 with TRBJ2-5; D call uncertain. The CDR3 spans 18 residues. Deletions cut 1 base from V and 3 bases from J, with 21 bases between. The germline gives CDR1 SGHVS, CDR2 FNYEAQ. The CDR3 DNA follows: TGTGCCAGCAGCTTAGGGAGTGTTTACAACCCTTGGGAAGAGACCCAGTACTTC. Encoded protein: CASSLGSVYNPWEETQYF.

J is TRBJ2-7 and V is TRBV6-5, with TRBD1 matching over 9 bases. The CDR3 runs to 17 residues. The V segment lost 2 bases and the J segment 5 bases; nucleotides outside the gene matches: 13. CDR1 is MNHEY, CDR2 SVGAGI, per germline. Written as DNA, the CDR3 is TGTGCCAGCAGTTACCCGGTCGGGGGACAGGGTATCAACGAGCAGTACTTC. Its translation is CASSYPVGGQGINEQYF.

The V gene is TRBV5-1, the J gene TRBJ1-1; 8 bases align to TRBD1. CDR1 and CDR2 from the germline V gene are SGHRS and YFSETQ. This CDR3 contains 15 residues. The V segment lost 4 bases and the J segment 0 bases; nucleotides outside the gene matches: 5. CDR3: CASSKTTGVNTEAFF. The DNA of the CDR3 is TGCGCCAGCAGCAAAACGACAGGGGTGAACACTGAAGCTTTCTTT.

V gene TRBV7-2 combines with J gene TRBJ2-4; possible D gene TRBD2, 5 bases. V lost 5 bases and J 10 bases, leaving 21 bases between the germline ends. The CDR3 sequence is 15 residues long. Germline values: CDR1 SGHTA, CDR2 FQGNSA. CDR3 region: CASSLVAGQRFIQYF. CDR3 nucleotide sequence: TGTGCCAGCAGCCTCGTTGCGGGCCAGAGGTTTATTCAGTACTTC.

The chain joins TRBV12-3 or TRBV12-4 to TRBJ2-5, with no clear D. The V end lost 5 bases, the J end lost 1 base, and 14 bases lay between the germline ends. CDR3 size: 15 residues. CDR3: CASSPPDWFQETQYF. CDR3 coding DNA: TGTGCCAGCAGTCCCCCCGACTGGTTCCAAGAGACCCAGTACTTC.

The chain's CDR3 is CASTPAGLNTGELFF. DNA for the CDR3: TGTGCCAGCACTCCCGCCGGGTTGAACACCGGGGAGCTGTTTTTT. This chain joins TRBV12-3 or TRBV12-4 and TRBJ2-2; unclear D gene. CDR3 size: 15 residues. Trimming shortened V by 7 bases and J by 1 base, and 13 bases separated the two germline ends.

This clonotype was counted a single time. The chain employs TRBV4-1 and TRBJ2-5; 8 positions match TRBD1. J was trimmed by 4 bases and V by 0 bases; bases with no gene match: 10. The CDR3 contains 17 residues. From germline, CDR1 is MGHRA and CDR2 YSYEKL. CDR3 bases: TGCGCCAGCAGCCAAGAACGGGAGACAGGGGTGTCAGAGACCCAGTACTTC. It translates to CASSQERETGVSETQYF.

This chain links TRBV10-3 with TRBJ2-7, with a possible D match to TRBD2 (5 bases). The CDR3 extends over 15 amino acids. In germline, CDR1 is ENHRY, CDR2 SYGVKD. Trimming took off 0 bases at V and 7 bases at J, with 16 bases between the two ends. The CDR3 here is CAISESSGSGEEQYF. CDR3 sequence (DNA): TGTGCCATCAGTGAGTCCAGCGGAAGTGGAGAAGAGCAGTACTTC.

The chain employs TRBV7-9 and TRBJ1-2; TRBD1 agrees at 9 bases. The junction had 18 bases not matched to a gene; V was cut back by 5 bases and J by 8 bases. CDR1 SEHNR and CDR2 FQNEAQ come from the germline V gene (reference sequence). This CDR3 has 17 residues. This CDR3 reads CASSRPIPGQGRWGYTF. CDR3 sequence (DNA): TGTGCCAGCAGCCGCCCGATTCCGGGACAGGGCCGTTGGGGCTACACCTTC.

The chain recombines TRBV30 with TRBJ1-5; D not resolved. V dropped 5 bases and J dropped 0 bases, with 14 bases sitting between them. The CDR3 totals 15 residues. Germline V gives CDR1 GTSNPN, CDR2 SVGIG (reference sequence). CDR3 DNA sequence: TGTGCCTGGGCACCCGGCGGTAATAGCAATCAGCCCCAGCATTTT. Protein product: CAWAPGGNSNQPQHF. Full variable domain (outside the CDR3, taken from reference TRBV30 and TRBJ1-5): SQTIHQWPATLVQPVGSPLSLECTVEGTSNPNLYWYRQAAGRGLQLLFYSVGIGQISSEVPQNLSASRPQDRQFILSSKKLLLSDSGFYLCAWAPGGNSNQPQHFGDGTRLSIL.

This chain links TRBV9 with TRBJ2-2; 8 nucleotides agree with TRBD1. V lost 0 bases to trimming and J lost 5 bases; unmatched junction nucleotides: 3. The CDR3 covers 15 residues. Germline CDR1 and CDR2: SGDLS and YYNGEE. CDR3 region: CASSVGTGWTGELFF. The CDR3 DNA sequence: TGTGCCAGCAGCGTAGGGACAGGGTGGACCGGGGAGCTGTTTTTT.

The V and J genes are TRBV9 and TRBJ1-3, with D unresolved. The CDR3 has 16 amino acids. Per germline, CDR1 SGDLS and CDR2 YYNGEE. The ends were cut back, 0 bases at V and 3 bases at J, with 13 bases in the middle. CDR3 DNA: TGTGCCAGCAGCGTAGGGCAACGGAACTTTGGAAACACCATATATTTT. Translated: CASSVGQRNFGNTIYF.

The CDR3 region is CASSSQGNTIYF. CDR3 DNA: TGTGCCAGCAGCTCCCAAGGGAACACCATATATTTT. The chain joins TRBV6-5 to TRBJ1-3; D not certain. Germline loops: CDR1 MNHEY, CDR2 SVGAGI. V was trimmed by 6 bases and J by 7 bases, leaving 10 bases between them. The CDR3 contains 12 residues.

This clonotype has a single count. The chain links TRBV20-1 to TRBJ2-2; D is unresolved. Trimming removed 3 bases from V and 4 bases from J, with 9 bases in between. The CDR3 is 13 amino acids. Germline-derived CDR1 and CDR2 are DFQATT and SNEGSKA (reference sequence). This CDR3 reads CSASAQITGELFF. The DNA of the CDR3 is TGCAGTGCTAGTGCCCAAATCACCGGGGAGCTGTTTTTT.

The J gene is TRBJ2-5, the V gene TRBV20-1; tentative D call: TRBD2 (6 bases). With 3 bases removed from V and 9 bases from J, the gap between germline ends came to 20 bases. CDR3 length equals 14 residues. From germline, CDR1 is DFQATT and CDR2 SNEGSKA (reference sequence). The CDR3 loop reads CSASASVSPQAQYF. DNA of the CDR3: TGCAGTGCTAGCGCTAGCGTTAGCCCCCAGGCCCAGTACTTC.

This clonotype was counted once. The rearrangement uses TRBV7-9 and TRBJ1-2; tentative D call: TRBD1 (5 bases). CDR3 length equals 14 residues. Between the trimmed V and J ends, which lost 5 bases and 6 bases, there was a span of 16 bases. Germline CDR1 is SEHNR and CDR2 is FQNEAQ (reference sequence). CDR3 protein: CASSQSGTENGYTF. CDR3 nucleotide sequence: TGTGCCAGCAGCCAGTCCGGGACGGAAAATGGCTACACCTTC.

This sequence joins TRBV6-5 and TRBJ2-7; a weak D match, TRBD2 (6 bases). This CDR3 has 12 residues. Germline loops: CDR1 MNHEY, CDR2 SVGAGI. V was pared by 4 bases and J by 6 bases, with 10 bases between. CDR3 loop: CASSSLGGEQYF. In DNA, the CDR3 is TGTGCCAGCAGTTCCCTCGGGGGCGAGCAGTACTTC.

The chain links TRBV6-5 to TRBJ2-3; the D gene is possibly TRBD2 (6 bases). CDR1 MNHEY and CDR2 SVGAGI come from the germline V gene. Trimming removed 0 bases at V and 0 bases at J, with 10 bases between. The CDR3 spans 16 residues. The CDR3 region is CASSYSLARSTDTQYF. The CDR3 DNA sequence: TGTGCCAGCAGTTACTCTCTAGCGAGGAGCACAGATACGCAGTATTTT.

The chain uses TRBV20-1 and TRBJ1-1; D is perhaps TRBD1 (5 bases). This CDR3 is 12 amino acids long. Trimming cost V 3 bases and J 9 bases, with 14 bases left between them. From germline, CDR1 is DFQATT and CDR2 SNEGSKA (reference sequence). Here the CDR3 DNA reads TGCAGTGCTAGCGACCAGGGTGGGCAAGCTTTCTTT. This encodes CSASDQGGQAFF.

The chain combines TRBV20-1 with TRBJ1-1, with 8 bases lining up with TRBD1. CDR3 length equals 13 residues. Germline V lookup: CDR1 DFQATT, CDR2 SNEGSKA (reference sequence). Trimming cost V 1 base and J 5 bases; bases outside gene matches: 3. In DNA, the CDR3 is TGCAGTGCTAGAGGACAGGGGCGGACTGAAGCTTTCTTT. Translating gives CSARGQGRTEAFF.

The rearrangement joins TRBV12-3 or TRBV12-4 to TRBJ1-4; tentative D call: TRBD1 (5 bases). Trimming pared 8 bases from V and 2 bases from J, leaving 9 bases between. The CDR3 loop spans 13 amino acids. CDR3 in amino acids: CASRGATNEKLFF. DNA for the CDR3: TGTGCCAGCCGAGGGGCTACTAATGAAAAACTGTTTTTT.

This clonotype was seen a few times. The rearrangement uses TRBV20-1 and TRBJ2-7; unclear D gene. The germline CDR1 and CDR2 sequences are DFQATT and SNEGSKA (reference sequence). The V gene lost 7 bases and the J gene lost 0 bases, with 13 bases spanning the gap. The CDR3 spans 13 residues. In DNA form, the CDR3 reads TGCAGTGTCCGACCACCAGTCTCCTACGAGCAGTACTTC. This sequence encodes CSVRPPVSYEQYF.

This clonotype has just a few counts. The chain combines TRBV11-2 with TRBJ1-1; D may be TRBD1 (5 bases). The CDR3 runs 16 residues. Germline CDR1 is SGHAT and CDR2 is FQNNGV. Trimming took off 5 bases at V and 3 bases at J, with 19 bases between the two ends. CDR3 residues: CASSPHPEDRYTEAFF. CDR3 DNA: TGTGCCAGCAGCCCACATCCCGAAGACAGATACACTGAAGCTTTCTTT. The entire variable domain, with the rest obtained from reference TRBV11-2 and TRBJ1-1, is as follows: EAGVAQSPRYKIIEKRQSVAFWCNPISGHATLYWYQQILGQGPKLLIQFQNNGVVDDSQLPKDRFSAERLKGVDSTLKIQPAKLEDSAVYLCASSPHPEDRYTEAFFGQGTRLTVV.

The chain links TRBV5-1 to TRBJ2-7; either TRBD1 or TRBD2 may supply D (5 bases each). The CDR3 runs to 13 residues. Trimming stripped 3 bases from V and 1 base from J, with 8 bases between. Germline-derived CDR1 and CDR2 are SGHRS and YFSETQ. Here the CDR3 reads CASSWDQSYEQYF. CDR3 DNA sequence: TGCGCCAGCAGCTGGGACCAATCCTACGAGCAGTACTTC.

This clonotype was observed once. V gene TRBV20-1 combines with J gene TRBJ2-3; 14 bases fit TRBD2. Trimming took 5 bases from V and 3 from J; bases not matched to a gene: 4. This CDR3 spans 15 amino acids. The germline gives CDR1 DFQATT, CDR2 SNEGSKA (reference sequence). The CDR3 DNA reads as TGCAGTGCTCGGACTAGCGGGGGGAATACAGATACGCAGTATTTT. This encodes CSARTSGGNTDTQYF.